The text below deals with one T cell receptor (beta chain). The antigen is undetermined. Libraries were prepared by immunoSEQ multiplex PCR; TCRdb keeps only in-frame clonotypes and omits some of them. The table shows 25,000 to 35,000 clones, with over 80% occurring only once. The data were taken from a study of regulatory and conventional T cells in RAG deficiency. Study-wide findings and caveats: Shorter CDR3s in all patient subsets; >85% Treg-Tconv overlap in Omenn. Omenn syndrome and CID/AS patients had around 100-fold fewer unique Treg TCR beta sequences, versus 8 to 10-fold elsewhere. Shannon entropy fell and Simpson indices rose in RAG-deficient patients.

Blood CD4+ CD25-high CD127-low regulatory T cells supplied the genomic DNA template. CDR1 is MNHEY and CDR2 is SVGAGI in the germline V gene. CDR3 length: 15 residues. V lost 2 bases to trimming and J lost 4 bases, with 14 bases between them. These data are also associated with another study on regulatory T cells. That report notes: The primer mix had 52 TRBV and 13 TRBJ primers. Patient repertoires had restricted TRB V-J pairs and skewed V and J usage, most in Tregs.

The J gene is TRBJ1-2, the V gene TRBV6-5, with D perhaps matching TRBD1 (5 bases). The receptor's source is a human donor in good health. Source material: Tregs sorted from blood. The CDR3 here is CASSYVPWGAYGYTF. CDR3 in DNA: TGTGCCAGCAGTTACGTTCCCTGGGGCGCCTATGGCTACACCTTC.